What follows is one TCR beta chain and its context. Its antigen is as yet unknown. The sample belongs to a study of cytomegalovirus exposure and HLA in healthy donors. Study context: The Caucasian-associated ancestry cluster held less than 85% of roughly 400 genotyped donors.

Study-level points and caveats: Using a false discovery rate of 0.05, a later analysis showed that around 16,000 TCR beta sequences were associated with HLA alleles.

Researchers ran the PCR with 60 Vbeta and 13 Jbeta primers. Sequencing used immunoSEQ multiplex PCR; TCRdb keeps in-frame clones, though not all of them. The sample holds over 150,000 clones, around 90% seen once. This CDR3 is built from 18 residues. CDR1 MGHRA and CDR2 YSYEKL come from the germline V gene. Trimming removed 1 base from V and 0 bases from J; junction bases left unmatched: 8. The chain is built from TRBV4-1 and TRBJ1-4; 7 bases fit TRBD1. The TCR sequence derives from a woman in her 30s in good health and CMV-seronegative. The sample comprised PBMCs. The CDR3 is CASSQARGGPATNEKLFF. The CDR3 DNA reads as TGCGCCAGCAGCCAAGCTCGAGGGGGCCCCGCAACTAATGAAAAACTGTTTTTT.